A selection of T cell receptor beta chains follows, all from one sample in a study of shared clonotypes between healthy human individuals. Repertoires were generated with immunoSEQ multiplex PCR, while TCRdb's copy carries only in-frame clones and drops some. The sample carries about 110,000 clones, about 63% recorded once. The sequenced sample was memory CD8+ T cells sorted from blood. The receptors originated from a woman aged 25-40 years in good health. The CDR3 runs from the conserved cysteine through the conserved F or W. Each record gives: clone size, J gene, D gene, CDR3 length, V gene, CDR3 DNA, CDR3 protein. A D gene is named only where the DNA matches it firmly. Clone size is given for some rows only: seen once, a few or many times, or a class if the clone is expanded.

clone size: -; J gene: TRBJ1-3; D gene: TRBD1; CDR3 length: 15; V gene: TRBV28; CDR3 DNA: TGTGCCAGCAGCCGACAGGGCTTCTCTGGAAACACCATATATTTT; CDR3 protein: CASSRQGFSGNTIYF
clone size: few; J gene: TRBJ2-7; D gene: -; CDR3 length: 12; V gene: TRBV7-9; CDR3 DNA: TGTGCCAGCAGCCCCTACATTGAGGAGCAGTACTTC; CDR3 protein: CASSPYIEEQYF
clone size: -; J gene: TRBJ2-7; D gene: -; CDR3 length: 17; V gene: TRBV2; CDR3 DNA: TGTGCCAGCATCGGGAGAGCCCCTGACCTAGCCTCCTACGAGCAGTACTTC; CDR3 protein: CASIGRAPDLASYEQYF
clone size: once; J gene: TRBJ1-3; D gene: -; CDR3 length: 16; V gene: TRBV28; CDR3 DNA: TGTGCCAGCAGCCAAGTCCAAGAGACATCAGGAAACACCATATATTTT; CDR3 protein: CASSQVQETSGNTIYF
clone size: -; J gene: TRBJ2-1; D gene: -; CDR3 length: 15; V gene: TRBV6-4; CDR3 DNA: TGTGCCAGCAGTGCCGCGTTAGGGGGGGACGATGAGCAGTTCTTC; CDR3 protein: CASSAALGGDDEQFF
clone size: -; J gene: TRBJ2-7; D gene: -; CDR3 length: 15; V gene: TRBV21-1; CDR3 DNA: TGTGCCAGCACCCCCCGCGGGAGGGACTCCTACGAGCAGTACTTC; CDR3 protein: CASTPRGRDSYEQYF
clone size: -; J gene: TRBJ1-3; D gene: -; CDR3 length: 13; V gene: TRBV2; CDR3 DNA: TGTGCCAGCCCCACAGACTCTGGAAACACCATATATTTT; CDR3 protein: CASPTDSGNTIYF
clone size: -; J gene: TRBJ1-1; D gene: -; CDR3 length: 13; V gene: TRBV29-1; CDR3 DNA: TGCAGCGTCGACTCCAACCCGGGCACTGAAGCTTTCTTT; CDR3 protein: CSVDSNPGTEAFF
clone size: -; J gene: TRBJ2-1; D gene: TRBD2; CDR3 length: 17; V gene: TRBV9; CDR3 DNA: TGTGCCAGCAGCGTAAGCGATTCTAGCGGGACCTACAATGAGCAGTTCTTC; CDR3 protein: CASSVSDSSGTYNEQFF
clone size: -; J gene: TRBJ2-7; D gene: TRBD2; CDR3 length: 13; V gene: TRBV25-1; CDR3 DNA: TGTGCCAGCAGGGGACTAGCGGACTACGAGCAGTACTTC; CDR3 protein: CASRGLADYEQYF
clone size: few; J gene: TRBJ2-7; D gene: -; CDR3 length: 12; V gene: TRBV29-1; CDR3 DNA: TGCAGCGTTTCAAGGGGAAACTACGAGCAGTACTTC; CDR3 protein: CSVSRGNYEQYF
clone size: -; J gene: TRBJ2-7; D gene: -; CDR3 length: 13; V gene: TRBV4-1; CDR3 DNA: TGCGCCAGCAGCCAAGACCGGGGGATAGAGCAGTACTTC; CDR3 protein: CASSQDRGIEQYF
clone size: -; J gene: TRBJ2-5; D gene: -; CDR3 length: 14; V gene: TRBV5-1; CDR3 DNA: TGCGCCAGCAGCGAGGCCACGCAACAAGAGACCCAGTACTTC; CDR3 protein: CASSEATQQETQYF
clone size: -; J gene: TRBJ2-1; D gene: TRBD2; CDR3 length: 12; V gene: TRBV6-6; CDR3 DNA: TGTGCCAGCAGTAGCGGGAGTAATGAGCAGTTCTTC; CDR3 protein: CASSSGSNEQFF
clone size: -; J gene: TRBJ1-2; D gene: TRBD1; CDR3 length: 16; V gene: TRBV19; CDR3 DNA: TGTGCCAGTAGCCAACAGGGGTCCTGGGGGGCCTATGGCTACACCTTC; CDR3 protein: CASSQQGSWGAYGYTF
clone size: -; J gene: TRBJ2-7; D gene: -; CDR3 length: 16; V gene: TRBV27; CDR3 DNA: TGTGCCAGCAGTCTCCCTAACTTAAGGAGCTCCTACGAGCAGTACTTC; CDR3 protein: CASSLPNLRSSYEQYF